This T cell receptor (beta chain) is drawn from a study of Ad26.COV2.S vaccination and SARS-CoV-2 variants. Overall study context: Each vaccinee took Ad26.COV2.S intramuscularly, once or twice 56 days apart.

TCRdb keeps only in-frame clones here, not all; method: immunoSEQ multiplex PCR. The table records roughly 700,000 clones, more than 70% of them present only once. The sample's treatment: about 20 received Ad26.COV2.S at low or high dose, single or two shots; about 5 received placebo; per-sample allocation not given. It was on day 63 after the first vaccine or placebo injection that samples were taken. This sequence originates from a person between 18 and 59 years old who received the Ad26.COV2.S COVID-19 vaccine or a placebo. The sequencing here drew on peripheral blood, taken in a trial of Ad26.COV2.S vaccine versus placebo.

CDR3 loop: CASSYRYRDGYTF. The DNA for the CDR3 is TGTGCCAGCAGTTACCGTTACAGGGATGGCTACACCTTC. V and J are TRBV6-5 and TRBJ1-2; D perhaps matches TRBD1 (6 bases). The V end was cut by 2 bases, the J end by 6 bases, with 10 bases between. Per germline, CDR1 MNHEY and CDR2 SVGAGI. This CDR3 has 13 residues.